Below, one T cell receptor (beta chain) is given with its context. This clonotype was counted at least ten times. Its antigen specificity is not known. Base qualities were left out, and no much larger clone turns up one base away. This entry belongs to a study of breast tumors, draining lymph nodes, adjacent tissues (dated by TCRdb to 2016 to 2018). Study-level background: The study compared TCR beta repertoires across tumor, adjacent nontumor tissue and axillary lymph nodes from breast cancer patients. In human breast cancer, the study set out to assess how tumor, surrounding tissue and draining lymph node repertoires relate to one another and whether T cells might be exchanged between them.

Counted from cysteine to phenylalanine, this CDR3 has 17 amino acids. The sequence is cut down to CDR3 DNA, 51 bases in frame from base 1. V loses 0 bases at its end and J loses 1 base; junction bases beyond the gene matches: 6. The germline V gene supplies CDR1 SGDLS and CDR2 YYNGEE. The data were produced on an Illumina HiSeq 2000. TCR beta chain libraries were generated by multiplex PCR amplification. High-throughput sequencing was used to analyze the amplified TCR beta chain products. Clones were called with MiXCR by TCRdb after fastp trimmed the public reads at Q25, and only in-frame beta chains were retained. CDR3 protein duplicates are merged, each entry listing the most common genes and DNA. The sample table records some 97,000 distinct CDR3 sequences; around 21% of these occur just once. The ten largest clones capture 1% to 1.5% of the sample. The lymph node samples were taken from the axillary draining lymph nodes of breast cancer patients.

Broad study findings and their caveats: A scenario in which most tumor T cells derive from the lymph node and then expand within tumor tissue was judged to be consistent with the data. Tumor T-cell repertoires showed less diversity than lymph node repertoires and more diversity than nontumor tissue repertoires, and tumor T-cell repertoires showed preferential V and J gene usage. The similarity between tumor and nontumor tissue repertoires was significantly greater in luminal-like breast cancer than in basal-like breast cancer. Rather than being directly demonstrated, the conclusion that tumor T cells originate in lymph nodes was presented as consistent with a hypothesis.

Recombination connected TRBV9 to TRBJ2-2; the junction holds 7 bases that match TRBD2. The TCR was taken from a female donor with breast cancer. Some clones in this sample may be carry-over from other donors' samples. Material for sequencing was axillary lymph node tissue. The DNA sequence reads TGTGCCAGCAGCGTAGCGTCGGGCGGGGGGAACACCGGGGAGCTGTTTTTT. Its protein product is CASSVASGGGNTGELFF.